Listed below are T cell receptor beta chains from one sample, sequenced in a study of shared T cell receptors in the human thymus. Only in-frame clones appear in the TCRdb table, and some are missing; sequencing was by immunoSEQ multiplex PCR. The sample holds some 760,000 clones, approximately 85% seen once. This sample was shared with a second study, whose subject was human thymus T cells.

The sample taken for sequencing was thymocytes. All receptors come from a girl under two years old with a congenital heart defect. Each CDR3 is given with its conserved first and last residue. The D gene is left open where the match is weak. Some rows mark clone size as missing; the rest say once, few, many or name a class of expanded clone.

>TRBV5-4|TRBJ1-6|NA|NA
CASSLPDTYNSPLHF
TGTGCCAGCAGCTTGCCGGACACCTATAATTCACCCCTCCACTTT
>TRBV15|TRBJ1-6|few|TRBD1
CATSLYRGNSPLHF
TGTGCCACCAGCCTCTACAGGGGCAATTCACCCCTCCACTTT
>TRBV28|TRBJ1-1|NA|TRBD1
CASSLTRGRENTEAFF
TGTGCCAGCAGCCTTACCAGGGGGCGGGAGAACACTGAAGCTTTCTTT
>TRBV19|TRBJ2-7|NA|TRBD1
CASSTRDRGSNYEQYF
TGTGCCAGTAGTACCCGGGACAGGGGCTCCAATTACGAGCAGTACTTC
>TRBV5-4|TRBJ1-1|few|TRBD1
CASSHPHRGLSTEAFF
TGTGCCAGCAGCCATCCTCACAGGGGGTTAAGTACTGAAGCTTTCTTT
>TRBV14|TRBJ2-1|NA|TRBD1
CASSQGQDNEQFF
TGTGCCAGCAGCCAGGGACAGGACAATGAGCAGTTCTTC
>TRBV28|TRBJ1-6|NA|TRBD1
CASSPESGTVIDSPLHF
TGTGCCAGCAGTCCCGAGTCCGGGACAGTGATTGATTCACCCCTCCACTTT
>TRBV7-2|TRBJ1-2|NA|NA
CASSSICREGVVHGYTF
TGTGCCAGCAGCTCAATATGCCGGGAGGGGGTTGTGCATGGCTACACCTTC
>TRBV6-1|TRBJ2-7|NA|TRBD1
CASRPTDRVGYEQYF
TGTGCCAGCAGACCTACCGACAGGGTCGGGTACGAGCAGTACTTC
>TRBV11-2|TRBJ1-3|NA|TRBD1
CASSRDSAYPSSGNTIYF
TGTGCCAGCAGCCGGGACAGCGCCTATCCGAGCTCTGGAAACACCATATATTTT
>TRBV15|TRBJ1-1|NA|NA
CATSRDKGGNTEAFF
TGTGCCACCAGCAGAGACAAAGGCGGGAACACTGAAGCTTTCTTT